What follows is one T cell receptor (beta chain) and its context. No antigen is known for it. Base qualities are not recorded, but no much larger clone differs from it by a single base. A second Seattle source provided samples from volunteer blood donors who had recovered from COVID-19. Whole blood was collected in K2EDTA tubes by collaborating institutions according to the institutions' own protocols. Collaborator samples were shipped for TCRbeta analysis as frozen whole blood, isolated PBMCs, or DNA extracted from either sample type. TCRbeta CDR3 regions were amplified from genomic DNA by means of the immunoSEQ Assay, a bias-controlled multiplex PCR. Under the source paper's analysis protocol: Within the assay, amplification of reference gene primers was used to estimate how many nucleated cells each sample contained. To quantify the absolute abundance of each unique TCRbeta CDR3 rearrangement, sequence reads were collapsed and filtered. For each sample, productive Simpson clonality was calculated as the square root of Simpson's diversity index across productive rearrangements. In its TCRdb copy, this immuneACCESS table keeps in-frame sequences only and misses some clones. Where compared with another copy, unresolved V genes explain less than half of these, and the others have no known cause. V, J and clone size reflect that table, while D and trimming were determined from the DNA. In this sample the table shows 200,000 to 250,000 clones, 80% to 90% of which occur a single time. The ten biggest clones cover about 3% of the sample.

This sample was taken from a study of blood T cell repertoires in COVID-19 (dated by TCRdb to 2019 to 2021). The study in broad terms: Samples from collaborators originated in the United States, Italy and Spain and spanned both the acute and convalescent phases of COVID-19. The samples were drawn from the first 160 participants of the ongoing ImmuneRACE study and from some 1,300 subjects provided by 6 global collaborators. The dataset comprised deeply sampled blood TCRbeta repertoires from subjects exposed to, actively infected with, or recovered from COVID-19. The repertoires were made available in a free public database intended to serve as a resource for research on the immune response to SARS-CoV-2. The material from the prospective study consisted of cDNA or gDNA derived from T cells, B-cell-depleted T cells, or PBMCs. Nearly every sample came with metadata listing a de-identified subject ID, COVID-19 status, age in years and sex. HLA class I and class II types, where available, came from metadata supplied by the sample provider rather than from assay-based typing. Here is what the overall study found, with its caveats: How much clinical and demographic metadata was included differed by source and by participant, and the metadata was provided uncurated.

The origin of this receptor is a man aged 45-60 years who had recovered from COVID-19. Sequencing used peripheral blood.

The DNA sequence is TGTGCCAGCAGCCGGTCTAGCGGGAGTACAGATACGCAGTATTTT. Its amino acids are CASSRSSGSTDTQYF. The chain couples TRBV7-2 to TRBJ2-3, with 10 bases in between that match TRBD2. The cysteine opens and the phenylalanine closes a CDR3 of 15 amino acids. Only the CDR3 region is kept as DNA, spanning 45 bases read in frame from base 1. Germline trimming amounts to 5 bases on V and 3 bases on J, with 5 as the count of junction bases outside the gene matches. According to the germline V gene, CDR1 reads SGHTA and CDR2 reads FQGNSA.